This passage covers 12 T cell receptor beta chains from one sample sequenced in a study of memory CD4+ T cells and cytomegalovirus serostatus. Single viable CD3+CD4+CD8-CD45RO+ cells were sorted as the memory CD4+ T cells. Sequenced by immunoSEQ multiplex PCR; TCRdb stores in-frame clones only, minus some. The data hold about 56,000 clones, with 70% to 75% observed a single time. The specimen sequenced was memory CD4+ T cells from blood. The origin of the receptors is an adult in good health and CMV-seropositive.

The rearrangement links TRBV27 to TRBJ1-5, with D possibly matching TRBD1 (6 bases). CDR3 length: 15 amino acids. With 5 bases removed from V and 2 bases from J, the gap between germline ends came to 13 bases. CDR1 MNHEY and CDR2 SMNVEV come from the germline V gene (reference sequence). In nucleotides, the CDR3 is TGTGCCAGCAGTAGGGGGGGCCGGGGCAATCAGCCCCAGCATTTT. It yields the protein CASSRGGRGNQPQHF.

The rearrangement joins TRBV5-4 to TRBJ1-2, with D possibly being TRBD1 (5 bases). V was cut by 2 bases and J by 2 bases, with 13 bases left in between. Germline V gene data show CDR1 as SGHNT and CDR2 as YYREEE (reference sequence). The CDR3 totals 15 residues. CDR3 nucleotide sequence: TGTGCCAGCAGCTTCGAGGCCAGGGTAAACTATGGCTACACCTTC. This translates into CASSFEARVNYGYTF. The entire variable domain, with the rest obtained from reference TRBV5-4 and TRBJ1-2, is as follows: ETGVTQSPTHLIKTRGQQVTLRCSSQSGHNTVSWYQQALGQGPQFIFQYYREEENGRGNFPPRFSGLQFPNYSSELNVNALELDDSALYLCASSFEARVNYGYTFGSGTRLTVV.

The chain has TRBV19 and TRBJ1-1; D call uncertain. With 7 bases removed from V and 1 base from J, the gap between germline ends came to 16 bases. Per germline, CDR1 LNHDA and CDR2 SQIVND (reference sequence). CDR3 length: 15 residues. The CDR3: CASKYRPRQNTEAFF. The CDR3 DNA is TGTGCCAGTAAGTACAGACCCCGACAGAACACTGAAGCTTTCTTT.

This clone was detected a few times. The V gene is TRBV7-2, the J gene TRBJ2-1, with 7 bases aligning to TRBD2. This CDR3 is 13 amino acids long. Trimming cost V 3 bases and J 7 bases; bases outside gene matches: 3. Per the germline V gene, CDR1 is SGHTA and CDR2 is FQGNSA. The CDR3 DNA is TGTGCCAGCAGCTTTACTAGCGAGAATGAGCAGTTCTTC. It codes for CASSFTSENEQFF.

About this clone: This specimen includes other DNA sequences encoding the same CDR3. J is TRBJ2-2 and V is TRBV5-1; 9 bases fit TRBD1. CDR1 and CDR2 (germline): SGHRS, YFSETQ. The CDR3 extends over 15 amino acids. The junction had 6 bases not matched to a gene; V was cut back by 4 bases and J by 5 bases. The CDR3 loop reads CASSLGDRVTGELFF. CDR3 bases: TGCGCCAGCAGCCTTGGGGACAGGGTAACCGGGGAGCTGTTTTTT.

The chain recombines TRBV4-3 with TRBJ1-2, with no clear D. CDR1 and CDR2 from the germline V gene are LGHNA and YSLEER. Between the trimmed V and J ends, which lost 1 base and 8 bases, there was a span of 11 bases. The CDR3 extends over 13 amino acids. The CDR3 is CASSQGRRSGYTF. Written as DNA, the CDR3 is TGCGCCAGCAGCCAAGGAAGGCGTTCGGGCTACACCTTC.

This clone was found a few times. The V and J genes are TRBV19 and TRBJ2-2; D is unclear. The CDR3 consists of 17 residues. The germline V gene encodes CDR1 LNHDA and CDR2 SQIVND (reference sequence). V was shortened by 0 bases and J by 2 bases, with 13 bases between the two germline ends. For the CDR3, the DNA is TGTGCCAGTAGTATAGATTTCTTATACAGAAACACCGGGGAGCTGTTTTTT. It encodes CASSIDFLYRNTGELFF. Based on the CDR3 plus reference TRBV19 and TRBJ2-2, the full variable domain is DGGITQSPKYLFRKEGQNVTLSCEQNLNHDAMYWYRQDPGQGLRLIYYSQIVNDFQKGDIAEGYSVSREKKESFPLTVTSAQKNPTAFYLCASSIDFLYRNTGELFFGEGSRLTVL.

This clone has only one observation. The chain recombines TRBV27 with TRBJ2-3, with TRBD1 matching over 8 bases. V was pared by 4 bases and J by 6 bases, with 6 bases of the junction left unmatched. Germline loops: CDR1 MNHEY, CDR2 SMNVEV (reference sequence). This CDR3 spans 14 amino acids. The CDR3, as DNA: TGTGCCAGCAGTTCAGGGGGCGCAACTGATACGCAGTATTTT. Its translation is CASSSGGATDTQYF.

This clone was found a few times. The rearrangement uses TRBV4-3 and TRBJ1-1; TRBD1 agrees at 8 bases. The CDR3 is 15 amino acids. Germline V lookup: CDR1 LGHNA, CDR2 YSLEER. Unmatched junction bases numbered 7, after V lost 3 bases and J lost 4 bases. The CDR3 nucleotides read TGCGCCAGCAGCCACCCGGGACAGGTGCTCACTGAAGCTTTCTTT. It is translated as CASSHPGQVLTEAFF.

This clone was recorded once. The V and J genes are TRBV28 and TRBJ2-7; tentative D call: TRBD2 (5 bases). CDR3 length equals 14 residues. Trimming took 6 bases from V and 5 from J, leaving 17 bases between them. The V gene's germline CDR1 is MDHEN and CDR2 SYDVKM. The CDR3 DNA sequence: TGTGCCAGCAGCGACTACTCACAGTTCCACGAGCAGTACGTC. Residues: CASSDYSQFHEQYV.

V and J are TRBV4-2 and TRBJ2-2, with TRBD2 matching over 9 bases. The CDR3 length is 15 residues. J gave up 7 bases and V 2 bases, and 5 bases lay outside the gene matches. Germline V gives CDR1 LGHNA, CDR2 YNFKEQ. The CDR3 protein is CASSQNSGSGGELFF. As DNA, the CDR3 is TGTGCCAGCAGCCAAAATAGCGGGAGCGGCGGGGAGCTGTTTTTT.

V is TRBV6-6 and J is TRBJ2-7; D ambiguous. The V and J ends lost 4 bases and 4 bases respectively, with 11 bases between them. CDR1 and CDR2 (germline): MNHNY, SVGAGI (reference sequence). CDR3 length: 13 amino acids. The CDR3 here is CASSSPGAYEQYV. The CDR3 bases are TGTGCCAGCAGTTCTCCCGGCGCATACGAGCAGTACGTC.